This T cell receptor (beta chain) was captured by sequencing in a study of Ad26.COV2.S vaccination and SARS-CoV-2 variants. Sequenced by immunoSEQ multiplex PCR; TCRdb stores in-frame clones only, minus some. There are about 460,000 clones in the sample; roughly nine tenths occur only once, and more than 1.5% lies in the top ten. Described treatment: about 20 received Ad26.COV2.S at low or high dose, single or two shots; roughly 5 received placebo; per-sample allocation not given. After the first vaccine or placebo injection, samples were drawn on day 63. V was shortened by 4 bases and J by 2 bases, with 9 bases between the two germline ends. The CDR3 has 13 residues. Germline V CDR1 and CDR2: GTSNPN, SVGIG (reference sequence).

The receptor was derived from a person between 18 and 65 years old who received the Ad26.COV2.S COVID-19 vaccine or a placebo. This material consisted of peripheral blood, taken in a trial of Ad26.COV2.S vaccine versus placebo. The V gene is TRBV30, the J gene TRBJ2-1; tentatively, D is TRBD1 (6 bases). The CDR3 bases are TGTGCCTGGACTAAGGGGGCCTACAATGAGCAGTTCTTC. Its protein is CAWTKGAYNEQFF.